Sequencing of this TCR beta chain was carried out in a study of shared clonotypes between healthy human individuals. Naive CD8 cells comprised CD45RO-negative, CCR7-positively selected cells, excluding terminally differentiated effector memory CD45RA+ cells. Generated by immunoSEQ multiplex PCR, the TCRdb table keeps only in-frame clones and is missing some. The data contain roughly 770,000 clones, just over 95% of them seen just once; the ten biggest clones take up around 0.25%. Germline assignment: CDR1 MGHRA and CDR2 YSYEKL. V lost 0 bases and J 6 bases, leaving 6 bases between the germline ends. The CDR3 is made up of 13 amino acids.

This chain links TRBV4-1 with TRBJ1-3; D gene unclear. This sequence originates from a man aged 30-40 years in good health. The sample was naive CD8+ T cells sorted from blood. The CDR3 spells CASSQDSQNTIYF. The DNA for the CDR3 is TGCGCCAGCAGCCAAGATTCCCAAAACACCATATATTTT.